The 2 T cell receptor beta chains below were found in one sample sequenced in a study of T cell responses to AZD1222 COVID-19 vaccine. Repertoires were generated with immunoSEQ multiplex PCR, while TCRdb's copy carries only in-frame clones and drops some. The sample gives about 92,000 clones, roughly 90% of which show up once; roughly 20% is in the top ten. Sequences were derived from peripheral blood, sampled on day 0 of AZD1222 vaccination. The receptors were gathered from an adult in good health.

The rearrangement joins TRBV6-2 or TRBV6-3 to TRBJ1-1, with D possibly matching TRBD1 (6 bases). The CDR3 has 14 residues. Germline V gene lookup returns CDR1 MNHEY and CDR2 SVGEGT. The V and J ends lost 2 bases and 4 bases respectively, with 11 bases between them. Written as DNA, the CDR3 is TGTGCCAGCAGTTACGGGGGGGGCGTCACTGAAGCTTTCTTT. Translated: CASSYGGGVTEAFF.

The V and J genes are TRBV4-2 and TRBJ1-4; TRBD1 might be the D (5 bases). Germline V gene lookup returns CDR1 LGHNA and CDR2 YNFKEQ. Trimming removed 3 bases at V and 8 bases at J, with 19 bases between. This CDR3 is 16 amino acids long. As DNA, the CDR3 is TGTGCCAGCAGCCAGGGAACCGGGACCGGGGGGGAAAAACTGTTTTTT. Protein sequence: CASSQGTGTGGEKLFF.